This T cell receptor beta chain was obtained from a study of blood T cell repertoires in COVID-19. The length of the CDR3 is 17 residues. Germline lookup yields CDR1 SGHRS and CDR2 YFSETQ. V lost 0 bases, J lost 0 bases, and 5 bases stayed unmatched. How the authors handled the data: Estimates of nucleated cell counts were drawn from the amplification of reference gene primers. Data came from immunoSEQ multiplex PCR; TCRdb stores just in-frame clones and leaves some out. The V and J calls and clone size come from that table; D and trimming were worked out from the DNA. Seen here are some 80,000 clones, 77% observed once, and the top ten hold 8.5% to 10%.

The TCR was taken from a human donor in a cohort sampled during active COVID-19. Sequencing was done on a sample of peripheral blood. V usage is TRBV5-1 and J usage is TRBJ2-3; 9 nucleotides line up with TRBD2. The CDR3 nucleotides are TGCGCCAGCAGCTTGGGGGCGCTAGCGGGGAGCACAGATACGCAGTATTTT. Its protein product is CASSLGALAGSTDTQYF.